This T cell receptor beta chain originates from a study of blood T cell repertoires in COVID-19 (TCRdb year 2020). With regard to the full study: Collaborator samples came from the United States, Italy and Spain and covered acute and convalescent phases of COVID-19. A de-identified subject ID, COVID-19 status, age in years and sex were almost always included in the sample metadata. Where available, HLA class I and class II types were obtained from metadata supplied by the sample provider rather than from assay-based typing. Deeply sampled blood TCRbeta repertoires from subjects exposed to, actively infected with, or recovered from COVID-19 were included in the dataset. The prospective study material was composed of cDNA or gDNA derived from T cells, B-cell-depleted T cells, or PBMCs. The repertoires were released in a freely available public database intended as a resource for research on the immune response to SARS-CoV-2. Samples were obtained from the ongoing ImmuneRACE study (first 160 participants) and from roughly 1,300 subjects provided by 6 global collaborators. Broader findings and caveats from the paper: How much clinical and demographic metadata was included differed by source and by participant, and the metadata was provided uncurated.

TCRbeta CDR3 regions were amplified from genomic DNA by means of the immunoSEQ Assay, a bias-controlled multiplex PCR. The authors' pipeline ran thus. Nucleated cell counts per sample were estimated from amplification of reference gene primers within the assay. Sequence reads were collapsed and filtered to measure the absolute abundance of every unique TCRbeta CDR3 rearrangement. For each sample, productive Simpson clonality was calculated as the square root of Simpson's diversity index across productive rearrangements. TCRdb stores this immuneACCESS table with in-frame sequences only. Part of the clones is absent; in the studies checked, under half of the shortfall reflects unresolved V genes, and no reason is known for the rest. The D gene and trimming were derived from the DNA, and the V and J assignments and clone size from that table. The sample has fewer than 350,000 clones on record, about 89% of them singletons. Jointly, the top ten make up roughly 5.3% of the sample.

The CDR3 goes from the cysteine to the phenylalanine over 15 residues. CDR3 DNA only is kept here, 45 bases in frame from base 1. The germline V gene encodes CDR1 SGHTA and CDR2 FQGNSA. The V end loses 4 bases and the J end loses 2 bases, and a stretch of 14 bases separates them. Notes on this clone: Its antigen is currently not known. No clone much larger than this one lies a single base away; base qualities are absent.

Participants in the prospective study were enrolled through a virtual design, were aged roughly 18 to 100 years, and lived in roughly 26 United States geographic areas. To assign participants to cohorts, the prospective study relied on clinical history that participants themselves reported in a screening survey and a study questionnaire. Recovered participants in ImmuneRACE Cohort 3 were defined by two consecutive negative NP/OP PCR tests, clearance by a healthcare professional, or resolution of symptoms. In the prospective study, whole blood, serum and a nasopharyngeal or oropharyngeal swab were collected from each participant by mobile phlebotomists. Over a roughly two-month period, participants in the prospective study had the option of providing additional blood draws and questionnaires. Prospective study blood samples were shipped either frozen or at room temperature before DNA extraction.

Recombination linked TRBV7-2 to TRBJ1-2, with a tentative D gene TRBD1 over 5 matching bases. The TCR comes from a man aged 60-69 years who had recovered from COVID-19. Sequenced sample: PBMCs or T cells enriched from blood (not recorded which). The DNA reads TGTGCCAGCAGCTCAGGCCTGGCAGGGAACTATGGCTACACCTTC. This sequence encodes CASSSGLAGNYGYTF.